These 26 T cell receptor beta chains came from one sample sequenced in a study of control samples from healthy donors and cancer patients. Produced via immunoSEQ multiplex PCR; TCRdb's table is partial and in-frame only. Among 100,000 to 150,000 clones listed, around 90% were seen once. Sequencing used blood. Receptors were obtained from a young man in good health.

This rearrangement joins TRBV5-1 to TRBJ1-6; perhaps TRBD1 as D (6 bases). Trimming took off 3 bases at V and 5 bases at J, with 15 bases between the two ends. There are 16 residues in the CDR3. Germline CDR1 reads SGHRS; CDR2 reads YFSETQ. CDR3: CASSYDGGLNNSPLHF. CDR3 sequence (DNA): TGCGCCAGCAGCTATGACGGGGGGCTTAATAATTCACCCCTCCACTTT. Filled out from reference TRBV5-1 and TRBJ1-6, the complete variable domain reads KAGVTQTPRYLIKTRGQQVTLSCSPISGHRSVSWYQQTPGQGLQFLFEYFSETQRNKGNFPGRFSGRQFSNSRSEMNVSTLELGDSALYLCASSYDGGLNNSPLHFGNGTRLTVT.

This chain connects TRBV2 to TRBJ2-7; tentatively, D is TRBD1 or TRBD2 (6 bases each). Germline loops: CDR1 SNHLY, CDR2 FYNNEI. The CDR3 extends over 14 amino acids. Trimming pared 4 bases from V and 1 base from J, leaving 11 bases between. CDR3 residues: CASSGVGGSYEQYF. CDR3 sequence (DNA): TGTGCCAGCAGTGGGGTAGGGGGGTCCTACGAGCAGTACTTC.

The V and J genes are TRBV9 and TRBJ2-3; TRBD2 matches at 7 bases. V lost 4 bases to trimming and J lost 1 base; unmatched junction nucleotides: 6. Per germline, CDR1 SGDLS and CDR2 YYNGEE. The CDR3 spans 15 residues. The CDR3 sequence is CASSPLRGGTDTQYF. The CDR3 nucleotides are TGTGCCAGCAGCCCCCTACGGGGGGGCACAGATACGCAGTATTTT.

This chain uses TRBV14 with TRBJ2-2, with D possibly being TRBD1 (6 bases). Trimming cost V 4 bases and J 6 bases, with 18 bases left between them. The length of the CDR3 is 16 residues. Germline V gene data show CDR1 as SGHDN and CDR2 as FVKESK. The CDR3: CASSRQGRRRAGELFF. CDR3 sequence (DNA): TGTGCCAGCAGCCGTCAGGGGCGGAGGCGCGCCGGGGAGCTGTTTTTT.

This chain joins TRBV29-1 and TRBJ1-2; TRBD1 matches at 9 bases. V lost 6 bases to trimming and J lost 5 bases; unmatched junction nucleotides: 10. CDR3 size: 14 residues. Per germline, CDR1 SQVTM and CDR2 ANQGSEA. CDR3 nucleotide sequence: TGCAGCGTCCAAGGACAGGGGAGTCGGTATGGCTACACCTTC. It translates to CSVQGQGSRYGYTF.

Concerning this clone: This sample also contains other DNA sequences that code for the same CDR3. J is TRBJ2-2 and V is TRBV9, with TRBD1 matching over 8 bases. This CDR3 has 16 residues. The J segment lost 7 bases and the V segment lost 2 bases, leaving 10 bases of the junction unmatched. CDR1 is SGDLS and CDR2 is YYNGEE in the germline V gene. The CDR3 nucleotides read TGTGCCAGCAGCGTTGCTACAGGGGGGCGTGGCGGGGAGCTGTTTTTT. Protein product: CASSVATGGRGGELFF.

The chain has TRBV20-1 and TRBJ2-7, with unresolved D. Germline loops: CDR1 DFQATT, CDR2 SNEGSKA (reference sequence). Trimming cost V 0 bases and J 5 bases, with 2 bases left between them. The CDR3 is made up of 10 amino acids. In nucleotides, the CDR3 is TGCAGTGCTAGAGATGACGAGCAGTACTTC. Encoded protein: CSARDDEQYF.

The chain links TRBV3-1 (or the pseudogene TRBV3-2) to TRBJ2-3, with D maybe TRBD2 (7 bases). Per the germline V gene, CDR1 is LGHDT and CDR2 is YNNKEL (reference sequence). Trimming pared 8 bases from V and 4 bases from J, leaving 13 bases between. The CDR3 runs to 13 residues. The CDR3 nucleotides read TGTGCCAGCGAGGGGGGGGGAGCAGATACGCAGTATTTT. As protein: CASEGGGADTQYF.

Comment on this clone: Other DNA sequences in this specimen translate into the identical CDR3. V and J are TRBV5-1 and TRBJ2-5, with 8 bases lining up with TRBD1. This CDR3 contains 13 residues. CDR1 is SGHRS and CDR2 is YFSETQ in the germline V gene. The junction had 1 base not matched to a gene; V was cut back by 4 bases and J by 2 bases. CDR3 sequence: CASSGQGQETQYF. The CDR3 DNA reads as TGCGCCAGCAGCGGACAGGGTCAAGAGACCCAGTACTTC.

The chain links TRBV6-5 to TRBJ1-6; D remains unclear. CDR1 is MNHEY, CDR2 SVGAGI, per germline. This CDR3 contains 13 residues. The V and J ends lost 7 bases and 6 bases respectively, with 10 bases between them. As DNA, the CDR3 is TGTGCCAGCAATCGGAACCTTAATTCACCCCTCCACTTT. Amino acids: CASNRNLNSPLHF.

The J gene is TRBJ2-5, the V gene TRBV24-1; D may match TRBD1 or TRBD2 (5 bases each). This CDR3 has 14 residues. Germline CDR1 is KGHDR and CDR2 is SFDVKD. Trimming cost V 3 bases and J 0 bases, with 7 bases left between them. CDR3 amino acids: CATSDPGHQETQYF. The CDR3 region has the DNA TGTGCCACCAGTGATCCGGGACACCAAGAGACCCAGTACTTC.

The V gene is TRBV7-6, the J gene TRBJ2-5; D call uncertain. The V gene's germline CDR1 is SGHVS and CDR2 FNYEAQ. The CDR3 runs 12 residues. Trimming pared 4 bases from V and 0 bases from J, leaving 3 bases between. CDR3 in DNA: TGTGCCAGCAGCTCGTACCAAGAGACCCAGTACTTC. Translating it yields CASSSYQETQYF. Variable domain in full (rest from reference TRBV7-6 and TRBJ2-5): GAGVSQSPRYKVTKRGQDVALRCDPISGHVSLYWYRQALGQGPEFLTYFNYEAQQDKSGLPNDRFSAERPEGSISTLTIQRTEQRDSAMYRCASSSYQETQYFGPGTRLLVL.

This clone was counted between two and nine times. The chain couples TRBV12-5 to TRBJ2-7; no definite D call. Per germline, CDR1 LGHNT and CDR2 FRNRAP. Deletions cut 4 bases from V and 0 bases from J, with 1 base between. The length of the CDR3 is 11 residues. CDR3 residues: CASGSSYEQYF. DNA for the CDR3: TGTGCTAGTGGTTCCTCCTACGAGCAGTACTTC.

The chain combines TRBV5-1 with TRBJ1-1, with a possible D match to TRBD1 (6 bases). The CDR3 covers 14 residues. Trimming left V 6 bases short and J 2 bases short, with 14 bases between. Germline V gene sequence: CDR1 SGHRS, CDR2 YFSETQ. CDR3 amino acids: CASKEQGSNTEAFF. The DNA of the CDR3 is TGCGCCAGCAAAGAACAGGGTTCCAACACTGAAGCTTTCTTT.

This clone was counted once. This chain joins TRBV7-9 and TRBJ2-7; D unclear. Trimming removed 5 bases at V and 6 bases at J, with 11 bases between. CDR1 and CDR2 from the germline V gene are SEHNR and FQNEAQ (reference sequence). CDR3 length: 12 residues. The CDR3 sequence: CASSLDLVEQYF. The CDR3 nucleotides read TGTGCCAGCAGCCTCGACCTCGTCGAGCAGTACTTC.

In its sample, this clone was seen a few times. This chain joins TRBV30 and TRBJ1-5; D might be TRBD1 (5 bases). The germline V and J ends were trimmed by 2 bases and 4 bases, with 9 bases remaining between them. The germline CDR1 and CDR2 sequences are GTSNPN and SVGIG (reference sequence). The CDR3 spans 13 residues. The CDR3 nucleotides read TGTGCCTGGAGTAGGGCAGGGAATCAGCCCCAGCATTTT. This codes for CAWSRAGNQPQHF.

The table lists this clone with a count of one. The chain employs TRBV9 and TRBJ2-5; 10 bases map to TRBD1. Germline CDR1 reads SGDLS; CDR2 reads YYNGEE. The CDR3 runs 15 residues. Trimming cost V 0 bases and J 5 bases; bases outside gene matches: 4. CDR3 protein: CASSVAPGQGETQYF. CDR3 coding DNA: TGTGCCAGCAGCGTAGCCCCGGGACAGGGGGAGACCCAGTACTTC.

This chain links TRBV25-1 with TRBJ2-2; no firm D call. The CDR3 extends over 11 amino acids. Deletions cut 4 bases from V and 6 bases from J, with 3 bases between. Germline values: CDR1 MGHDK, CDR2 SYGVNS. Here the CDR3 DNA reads TGTGCCAGCAGTGGCTCCGGGGAGCTGTTTTTT. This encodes CASSGSGELFF.

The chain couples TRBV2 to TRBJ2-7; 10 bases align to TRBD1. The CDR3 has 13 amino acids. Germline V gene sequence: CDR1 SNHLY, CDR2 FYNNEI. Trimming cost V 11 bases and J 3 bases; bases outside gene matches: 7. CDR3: CAAGGDRGYEQYF. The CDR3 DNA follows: TGTGCCGCGGGTGGGGACAGGGGCTACGAGCAGTACTTC.

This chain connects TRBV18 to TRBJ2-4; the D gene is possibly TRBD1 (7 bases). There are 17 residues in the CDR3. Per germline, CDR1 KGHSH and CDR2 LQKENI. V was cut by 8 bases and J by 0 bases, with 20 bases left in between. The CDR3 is CASHDLRQGLAKNIQYF. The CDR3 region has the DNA TGTGCCAGCCACGACCTTCGACAGGGACTAGCCAAAAACATTCAGTACTTC. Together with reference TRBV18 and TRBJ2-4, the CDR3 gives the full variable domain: NAGVMQNPRHLVRRRGQEARLRCSPMKGHSHVYWYRQLPEEGLKFMVYLQKENIIDESGMPKERFSAEFPKEGPSILRIQQVVRGDSAAYFCASHDLRQGLAKNIQYFGAGTRLSVL.

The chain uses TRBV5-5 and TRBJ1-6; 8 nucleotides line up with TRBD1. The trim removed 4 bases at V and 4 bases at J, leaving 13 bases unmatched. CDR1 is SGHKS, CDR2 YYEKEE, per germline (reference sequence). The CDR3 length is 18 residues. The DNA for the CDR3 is TGTGCCAGCAGCGTGGAACCGGGACAGGCTACTTATAATTCACCCCTCCACTTT. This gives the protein CASSVEPGQATYNSPLHF. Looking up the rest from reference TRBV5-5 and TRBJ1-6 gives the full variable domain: DAGVTQSPTHLIKTRGQQVTLRCSPISGHKSVSWYQQVLGQGPQFIFQYYEKEERGRGNFPDRFSARQFPNYSSELNVNALLLGDSALYLCASSVEPGQATYNSPLHFGNGTRLTVT.

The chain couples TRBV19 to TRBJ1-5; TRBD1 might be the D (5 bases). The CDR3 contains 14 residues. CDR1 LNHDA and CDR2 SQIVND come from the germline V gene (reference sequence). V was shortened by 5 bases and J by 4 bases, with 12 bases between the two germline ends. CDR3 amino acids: CASSSSDRNQPQHF. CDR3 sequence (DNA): TGTGCCAGTAGTTCCTCAGACAGAAATCAGCCCCAGCATTTT.

This CDR3 reads CASSYSDRGVYEQYF. As DNA, the CDR3 is TGTGCCAGCAGTTACTCAGACAGGGGGGTCTACGAGCAGTACTTC. The genes are TRBV6-5 and TRBJ2-7; 9 bases agree with TRBD1. The germline CDR1 and CDR2 sequences are MNHEY and SVGAGI. CDR3 length equals 15 residues. With 0 bases clipped from V and 3 bases from J, the junction kept 3 bases outside the gene matches.

CDR3 in DNA: TGTGCCTGGAGTCGGGACGGTGCAACTAATGAAAAACTGTTTTTT. Amino acid sequence: CAWSRDGATNEKLFF. The rearrangement joins TRBV30 to TRBJ1-4; possibly TRBD1 for D (5 bases). Germline CDR1 reads GTSNPN; CDR2 reads SVGIG (reference sequence). The CDR3 has 15 amino acids. V was clipped by 2 bases and J by 0 bases, with 10 bases between them.

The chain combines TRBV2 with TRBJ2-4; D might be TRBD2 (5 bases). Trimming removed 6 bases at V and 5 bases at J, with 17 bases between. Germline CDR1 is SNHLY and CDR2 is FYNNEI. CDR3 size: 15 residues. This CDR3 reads CASRSVGFGENIQYF. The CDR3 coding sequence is TGTGCCAGCAGGAGCGTGGGCTTCGGGGAAAACATTCAGTACTTC. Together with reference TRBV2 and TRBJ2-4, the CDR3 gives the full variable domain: EPEVTQTPSHQVTQMGQEVILRCVPISNHLYFYWYRQILGQKVEFLVSFYNNEISEKSEIFDDQFSVERPDGSNFTLKIRSTKLEDSAMYFCASRSVGFGENIQYFGAGTRLSVL.

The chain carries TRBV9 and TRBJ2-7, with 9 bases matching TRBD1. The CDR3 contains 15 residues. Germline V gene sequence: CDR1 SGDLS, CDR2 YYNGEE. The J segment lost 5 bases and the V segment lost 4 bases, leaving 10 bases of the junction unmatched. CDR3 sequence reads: CASSPRTGGVDEQYF. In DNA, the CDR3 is TGTGCCAGCAGCCCCAGAACAGGGGGCGTCGACGAGCAGTACTTC.